This T cell receptor beta chain was documented in a study of prognosis after radiotherapy for stage I lung cancer. Peripheral blood, in roughly 6-milliliter volumes, was drawn at each of two time points. Genomic DNA provided the template from which TCR beta CDR3 was amplified by two-round multiplex PCR. It was primers specific to each TRBV and TRBJ gene that first-round PCR used. Using its own MiXCR run on the multiplex PCR reads, TCRdb lists one record per CDR3 protein. The sample lists about 35,000 distinct CDR3 sequences; roughly a third were seen once. V was clipped by 3 bases and J by 9 bases, with 12 bases between them. The germline V gene has CDR1 SGHTA and CDR2 FQGTGA. CDR3 length: 14 amino acids. This clonotype was recorded once.

V usage is TRBV7-3 and J usage is TRBJ1-6; tentative D call: TRBD1 (6 bases). The starting material was PBMCs, obtained before or after stereotactic body radiation therapy (not recorded which). This clonotype was obtained from a donor aged 50 or older with non-small cell lung cancer. CDR3 nucleotides: TGTGCCAGCAGCTTCAGGGGATTGATTTCACCCCTCCACTTT. The encoded protein is CASSFRGLISPLHF.